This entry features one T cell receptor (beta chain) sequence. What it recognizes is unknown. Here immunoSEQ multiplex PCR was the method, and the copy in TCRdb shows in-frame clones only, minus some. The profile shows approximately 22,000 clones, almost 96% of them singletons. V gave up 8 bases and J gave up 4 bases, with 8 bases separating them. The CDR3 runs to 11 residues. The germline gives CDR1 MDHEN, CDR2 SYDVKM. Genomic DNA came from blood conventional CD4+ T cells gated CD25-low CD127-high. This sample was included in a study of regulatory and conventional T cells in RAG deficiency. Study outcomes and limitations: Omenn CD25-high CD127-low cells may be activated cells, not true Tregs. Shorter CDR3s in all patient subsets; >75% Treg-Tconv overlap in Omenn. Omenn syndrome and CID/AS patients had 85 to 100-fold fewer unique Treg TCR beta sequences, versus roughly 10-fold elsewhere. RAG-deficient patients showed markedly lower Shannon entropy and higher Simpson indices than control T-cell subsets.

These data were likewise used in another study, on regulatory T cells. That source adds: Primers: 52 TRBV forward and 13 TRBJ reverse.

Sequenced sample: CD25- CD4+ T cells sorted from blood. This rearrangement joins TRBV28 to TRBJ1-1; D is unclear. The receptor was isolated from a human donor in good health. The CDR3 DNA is TGTGCCAGCTGGGCTGCCACTGAAGCTTTCTTT. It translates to CASWAATEAFF. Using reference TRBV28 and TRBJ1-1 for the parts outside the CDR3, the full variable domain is DVKVTQSSRYLVKRTGEKVFLECVQDMDHENMFWYRQDPGLGLRLIYFSYDVKMKEKGDIPEGYSVSREKKERFSLILESASTNQTSMYLCASWAATEAFFGQGTRLTVV.